A single sample is the source of the 22 T cell receptor beta chains below, sequenced in a study of siplizumab effects on memory and regulatory T cells. Profiled with immunoSEQ multiplex PCR; TCRdb holds only in-frame clones, not every one. Of 110,000 or so clones in the sample, around 93% were seen once. Sequences were obtained from CD4+ T cells sorted from blood. Receptor source: a human donor in good health.

The chain combines TRBV18 with TRBJ1-2; D is unresolved. The V end was cut by 3 bases, the J end by 4 bases, with 15 bases between. The CDR3 loop spans 15 amino acids. Germline lookup yields CDR1 KGHSH and CDR2 LQKENI. The CDR3 nucleotides read TGTGCCAGCTCACCCACGGATACGGCGTCCTATGGCTACACCTTC. Translation gives CASSPTDTASYGYTF.

This chain joins TRBV5-5 and TRBJ1-2, with 9 bases identical to TRBD1. The CDR3 has 15 amino acids. Germline lookup yields CDR1 SGHKS and CDR2 YYEKEE (reference sequence). Trimming at V came to 2 bases and at J to 3 bases, leaving 5 bases not matched to a gene. CDR3 loop: CASSLGTGIDYGYTF. For the CDR3, the DNA is TGTGCCAGCAGCTTAGGGACAGGGATCGACTATGGCTACACCTTC. The full variable domain, completed using reference TRBV5-5 and TRBJ1-2, is DAGVTQSPTHLIKTRGQQVTLRCSPISGHKSVSWYQQVLGQGPQFIFQYYEKEERGRGNFPDRFSARQFPNYSSELNVNALLLGDSALYLCASSLGTGIDYGYTFGSGTRLTVV.

The J gene is TRBJ1-1, the V gene TRBV18; tentatively, D is TRBD1 (5 bases). Germline V gene data show CDR1 as KGHSH and CDR2 as LQKENI. The CDR3 sequence is 16 residues long. V shed 2 bases and J shed 4 bases, with 17 bases lying between them. The CDR3: CASSPFGPPGSTEAFF. CDR3 sequence (DNA): TGTGCCAGCTCACCATTTGGCCCACCAGGGAGCACTGAAGCTTTCTTT. The full variable domain, rest sourced from reference TRBV18 and TRBJ1-1, is NAGVMQNPRHLVRRRGQEARLRCSPMKGHSHVYWYRQLPEEGLKFMVYLQKENIIDESGMPKERFSAEFPKEGPSILRIQQVVRGDSAAYFCASSPFGPPGSTEAFFGQGTRLTVV.

The gene calls are TRBV18 and TRBJ2-5; perhaps TRBD1 as D (6 bases). With 5 bases removed from V and 0 bases from J, the gap between germline ends came to 13 bases. Germline CDR1 is KGHSH and CDR2 is LQKENI. This CDR3 has 15 amino acids. DNA of the CDR3: TGTGCCAGCTCAAGAAACCGGGACAACCAAGAGACCCAGTACTTC. Protein: CASSRNRDNQETQYF. The variable domain in full, completed from reference TRBV18 and TRBJ2-5, reads NAGVMQNPRHLVRRRGQEARLRCSPMKGHSHVYWYRQLPEEGLKFMVYLQKENIIDESGMPKERFSAEFPKEGPSILRIQQVVRGDSAAYFCASSRNRDNQETQYFGPGTRLLVL.

The chain joins TRBV7-2 to TRBJ2-2; no clear D. Germline V gene data show CDR1 as SGHTA and CDR2 as FQGNSA. This CDR3 has 14 amino acids. With 5 bases removed from V and 1 base from J, the gap between germline ends came to 8 bases. The CDR3 sequence is CASSRTRNTGELFF. CDR3 nucleotides: TGTGCCAGCAGCAGAACTCGGAACACCGGGGAGCTGTTTTTT.

The rearrangement joins TRBV13 to TRBJ1-4; 8 bases map to TRBD1. The CDR3 length is 16 residues. The germline V gene has CDR1 PRHDT and CDR2 FYEKMQ (reference sequence). V shed 3 bases, J shed 2 bases, and the junction held 5 bases outside the gene matches. CDR3 DNA: TGTGCCAGCAGCTTTAGCAGGGGGCTGACTAATGAAAAACTGTTTTTT. Residues: CASSFSRGLTNEKLFF.

This rearrangement joins TRBV5-6 to TRBJ2-7; 9 positions agree with TRBD1. The junction had 5 bases not matched to a gene; V was cut back by 4 bases and J by 0 bases. The germline CDR1 and CDR2 sequences are SGHDT and YYEEEE. CDR3 length: 15 amino acids. CDR3 DNA sequence: TGTGCCAGCAGCCGCTGGGACAGGGACTCCTACGAGCAGTACTTC. This encodes CASSRWDRDSYEQYF.

In its sample, this clone was seen once. The V call is TRBV6-1, the J call TRBJ1-4; weak D call: TRBD1 (5 bases). This CDR3 has 14 amino acids. V lost 6 bases to trimming and J lost 5 bases, with 13 bases between them. Germline-derived CDR1 and CDR2 are MNHNS and SASEGT. The CDR3: CASRVTDSNEKLFF. The CDR3 nucleotides read TGTGCCAGCAGGGTGACAGATTCAAATGAAAAACTGTTTTTT.

V usage is TRBV21-1 and J usage is TRBJ1-1; the table's D call, TRBD1, has no DNA check behind it. TRBV21-1 is shown as a pseudogene. This CDR3 region has 15 residues. CDR3 loop: CASSKENTKNTEAFF. CDR3 nucleotides: TGTGCCAGCAGCAAAGAGAACACCAAGAACACTGAAGCTTTCTTT.

V usage is TRBV23-1 and J usage is TRBJ2-3; a possible D gene is TRBD1 (5 bases). TRBV23-1 is an ORF, and what it does is uncertain. The germline V and J ends were trimmed by 2 bases and 3 bases, with 21 bases remaining between them. The CDR3 spans 18 residues. CDR3 sequence: CASSQAPLGDLRTDTQYF. CDR3 nucleotides: TGCGCCAGCAGTCAAGCTCCTTTAGGGGATCTACGGACAGATACGCAGTATTTT.

The chain combines TRBV2 with TRBJ1-6; 7 bases map to TRBD1. Germline CDR1 SNHLY, CDR2 FYNNEI. CDR3 length: 13 amino acids. J lost 6 bases, V lost 8 bases, and 4 bases had no gene match. This chain's CDR3 is CASGTEANSPLHF. The CDR3 region has the DNA TGTGCCAGCGGGACAGAGGCTAATTCACCCCTCCACTTT.

J is TRBJ2-5 and V is TRBV7-2; the D gene could be TRBD1 or TRBD2 (5 bases each). CDR3 length: 14 residues. Germline CDR1 reads SGHTA; CDR2 reads FQGNSA. Trimming left V 5 bases short and J 9 bases short, with 19 bases between. The CDR3 sequence: CASSPLARGTPQYF. CDR3 DNA: TGTGCCAGCAGCCCCCTTGCGCGAGGGACCCCCCAGTACTTC.

The chain recombines TRBV15 with TRBJ2-1; 9 bases are shared with TRBD2. The germline gives CDR1 LNHNV, CDR2 YYDKDF (reference sequence). The CDR3 is 17 residues long. V dropped 6 bases and J dropped 6; count of bases not matched to a gene: 15. This chain's CDR3 is CATRSDLSGSWGNEQFF. The CDR3 DNA follows: TGTGCCACCAGGTCGGATCTTAGCGGGAGTTGGGGCAATGAGCAGTTCTTC.

This clone showed up just a few times. This chain connects TRBV7-8 to TRBJ1-5; D is unclear. Germline CDR1 is SGHVS and CDR2 is FQNEAQ. V shed 1 base and J shed 5 bases, with 6 bases lying between them. The CDR3 has 13 residues. The CDR3 coding sequence is TGTGCCAGCAGCTTAGAGAGAGATCAGCCCCAGCATTTT. It codes for CASSLERDQPQHF.

This clone was found once. The CDR3 sequence is CASTTAVGSYEQYF. Written as DNA, the CDR3 is TGTGCCAGTACTACGGCGGTCGGCTCCTACGAGCAGTACTTC. This chain links TRBV19 with TRBJ2-7; D ambiguous. Looked up from germline, CDR1 is LNHDA and CDR2 is SQIVND (reference sequence). CDR3 length: 14 residues. The ends were cut back, 7 bases at V and 0 bases at J, with 13 bases in the middle.

The chain employs TRBV20-1 and TRBJ1-2; 7 bases are shared with TRBD1. The CDR3 has 11 amino acids. Germline CDR1 reads DFQATT; CDR2 reads SNEGSKA (reference sequence). V dropped 3 bases and J dropped 8; count of bases not matched to a gene: 3. For the CDR3, the DNA is TGCAGTGCTAGCCAGGGGGGAGGCTACACCTTC. Translating it yields CSASQGGGYTF.

This clone has only one observation. The CDR3: CATSRALGGGNTIYF. The CDR3 DNA sequence: TGTGCCACCAGCAGAGCACTGGGGGGTGGAAACACCATATATTTT. J is TRBJ1-3 and V is TRBV15, with D possibly TRBD1 on 5 matching bases. CDR1 and CDR2 from the germline V gene are LNHNV and YYDKDF (reference sequence). V shed 1 base and J shed 3 bases, with 10 bases lying between them. The CDR3 loop spans 15 amino acids.

The chain has TRBV9 and TRBJ2-1, with TRBD2 matching 7 bases. The length of the CDR3 is 12 residues. From germline, CDR1 is SGDLS and CDR2 YYNGEE. Unmatched junction bases numbered 7, after V lost 6 bases and J lost 10 bases. CDR3 bases: TGTGCCAGCAACTTGGACGGGGGGGAGCAGTTCTTC. It encodes CASNLDGGEQFF.

This chain connects TRBV18 to TRBJ2-1; 8 bases agree with TRBD2. Trimming cost V 2 bases and J 3 bases; bases outside gene matches: 6. The CDR3 length is 16 residues. Germline CDR1 and CDR2: KGHSH and LQKENI. The CDR3 sequence: CASSPRFSGNYNEQFF. CDR3 coding DNA: TGTGCCAGCTCACCAAGATTTAGCGGGAACTACAATGAGCAGTTCTTC.

This clone was counted between two and nine times. The chain is built from TRBV27 and TRBJ1-1; unclear D gene. CDR3 length equals 12 residues. V lost 6 bases to trimming and J lost 1 base, with 6 bases between them. Germline CDR1 MNHEY, CDR2 SMNVEV (reference sequence). This chain's CDR3 is CASRWGNTEAFF. In DNA form, the CDR3 reads TGTGCCAGCAGGTGGGGGAACACTGAAGCTTTCTTT.

This clone was seen just once. V usage is TRBV6-6 and J usage is TRBJ2-3; D possibly corresponds to TRBD1 (5 bases). This CDR3 is built from 15 residues. Germline V gene data show CDR1 as MNHNY and CDR2 as SVGAGI (reference sequence). Trimming removed 4 bases from V and 0 bases from J, with 11 bases in between. DNA for the CDR3: TGTGCCAGCAGTTGGGGCGGCGCTAGCACAGATACGCAGTATTTT. Translation gives CASSWGGASTDTQYF.

This rearrangement joins TRBV19 to TRBJ1-6, with a tentative D call TRBD1 (5 bases). CDR1 LNHDA and CDR2 SQIVND come from the germline V gene (reference sequence). The CDR3 is 13 residues long. Trimming took 5 bases from V and 13 from J, leaving 15 bases between them. In nucleotides, the CDR3 is TGTGCCAGTAGTCTAGGGACCGCGTCTCCCCTCCACTTT. Its protein is CASSLGTASPLHF.